This T cell receptor beta chain was recovered during a study of shared clonotypes between healthy human individuals. Overall study: Per-donor plates numbered three CD4 naive, three CD4 memory, two CD8 naive and one CD8 memory. Points from the study as a whole: Lower generation probabilities were found for non-shared clonotypes than for those shared by all four donors.

V lost 8 bases and J lost 5; bases outside the gene matches: 5. Germline CDR1 is LNHDA and CDR2 is SQIVND (reference sequence). The CDR3 is made up of 14 amino acids. Clones were sequenced by immunoSEQ multiplex PCR, and TCRdb holds only the in-frame ones, with some missing. Among 2 million to 2.5 million clones listed, less than 95% were seen once. Points on this clone: Its antigen is not known.

Naivety among CD8 cells was defined by CD45RO negativity and positive CCR7 selection, thereby excluding terminally differentiated effector memory CD45RA+ cells. The receptor was isolated from a man aged 18 to 29 in good health. The chain uses TRBV19 and TRBJ2-3, with TRBD1 matching 12 bases. Sequenced: naive CD8+ T cells sorted from blood. CDR3 DNA: TGTGCCAGTGGGGACAGGGGGCGCGAAGATACGCAGTATTTT. This translates into CASGDRGREDTQYF. The whole variable domain, remainder taken from reference TRBV19 and TRBJ2-3, is DGGITQSPKYLFRKEGQNVTLSCEQNLNHDAMYWYRQDPGQGLRLIYYSQIVNDFQKGDIAEGYSVSREKKESFPLTVTSAQKNPTAFYLCASGDRGREDTQYFGPGTRLTVL.